This T cell receptor (beta chain) was found in a study of blood T cell repertoires in COVID-19. Study summary: Researchers got acute and convalescent COVID-19 samples from the United States, Italy and Spain. T cells, B-cell-depleted T cells, or PBMCs supplied cDNA or gDNA.

Per the original methods: The assay estimated nucleated cells by amplifying reference gene primers. Some clones are missing from TCRdb's copy, which holds only in-frame ones; the method was immunoSEQ multiplex PCR. The DNA was the basis for D and trimming; V, J and clone size are from that table. The repertoire holds some 200,000 clones, with 70% to 90% as singletons. This CDR3 is 14 amino acids long. Germline CDR1 and CDR2: SNHLY and FYNNEI. V lost 4 bases to trimming and J lost 1 base, with 10 bases between them. The chain recombines TRBV2 with TRBJ2-5; D possibly corresponds to TRBD2 (5 bases). This clonotype was sampled from a man aged 50-59 years who had recovered from COVID-19. The material sequenced was peripheral blood. The CDR3 loop reads CASSGSSGQETQYF. The CDR3, as DNA: TGTGCCAGCAGTGGAAGCAGCGGCCAAGAGACCCAGTACTTC.